These T cell receptor beta chains were read from a single sample in a study of blood T cell repertoires in COVID-19. Method: immunoSEQ multiplex PCR; TCRdb's copy keeps in-frame clones and lacks some. The table lists 400,000 or so clones, more than 85% of them singletons, with 2.5% to 3.5% in the top ten. The sample taken for sequencing was peripheral blood. The receptors were sampled from a human donor in a cohort sampled during active COVID-19. Each CDR3 is given with its conserved first and last residue. D genes are given only for firm matches. Not all rows give a size; the values are once, few, many and, for expanded clones, a class.

clone size	CDR3 length	D gene	V gene	J gene	CDR3 DNA	CDR3 protein
-	14	-	TRBV19	TRBJ2-2	TGTGCCAGTAGTATAGGGCGGCACACCGGGGAGCTGTTTTTT	CASSIGRHTGELFF
-	15	TRBD1	TRBV5-1	TRBJ2-7	TGCGCCAGCAGCTTGGGACAGGGGGCTGGCTACGAGCAGTACTTC	CASSLGQGAGYEQYF
few	16	-	TRBV27	TRBJ1-5	TGTGCCAGCAGTTTATCTTATGGGGGGGTCAATCAGCCCCAGCATTTT	CASSLSYGGVNQPQHF
-	16	TRBD2	TRBV7-3	TRBJ2-1	TGTGCCAGCAGCGTCCCTAGCGGGAGCTCCTACAATGAGCAGTTCTTC	CASSVPSGSSYNEQFF
-	15	TRBD1	TRBV6-4	TRBJ2-1	TGTGCCAGCAGTGAGCGGGACAGGGGGCACTCCAAGCAGTTCTTC	CASSERDRGHSKQFF
-	16	TRBD1	TRBV6-1	TRBJ2-7	TGTGCCAGCAGTGAAAATCCCGGACAGGGCAGCGACGAGCAGTACTTC	CASSENPGQGSDEQYF
-	16	TRBD1	TRBV5-1	TRBJ1-1	TGCGCCAGCAGCACCGGACAGGGGGTTGGTATCACTGAAGCTTTCTTT	CASSTGQGVGITEAFF
once	13	TRBD1	TRBV5-1	TRBJ1-3	TGCGCCGTAAACAGGGGGGCTGGAAACACCATATATTTT	CAVNRGAGNTIYF
-	14	TRBD1	TRBV19	TRBJ1-1	TGTGCCAGTAGTGGAACAGGGGGCGCGGCTGAAGCTTTCTTT	CASSGTGGAAEAFF
once	13	-	TRBV11-1	TRBJ2-5	TGTGCCAGCCCCGATGGGGGGAAGGAGACCCAGTACTTC	CASPDGGKETQYF
-	20	-	TRBV5-1	TRBJ2-7	TGCGCCAGCAGCTTGGGGGCAGGGCAAGCATACTTATTGGGCCCCTACGAGCAGTACTTC	CASSLGAGQAYLLGPYEQYF
few	16	-	TRBV3-1/TRBV3-2	TRBJ2-7	TGTGCCAGCAGCCCGTCAGGGGCGGGAGACCCCTACGAGCAGTACTTC	CASSPSGAGDPYEQYF
-	18	TRBD1	TRBV3-1/TRBV3-2	TRBJ2-5	TGTGCCAGCAGCCCCAATCCGGGACAGGGGACGGGGCAAGAGACCCAGTACTTC	CASSPNPGQGTGQETQYF
-	16	TRBD2	TRBV10-3	TRBJ2-3	TGTGCCATCAAGTCCCTCCTAGCGGGAACTACAGATACGCAGTATTTT	CAIKSLLAGTTDTQYF
-	12	-	TRBV29-1	TRBJ2-2	TGCAGCGTTGAGGTACGGACCGGGGAGCTGTTTTTT	CSVEVRTGELFF
-	18	-	TRBV5-6	TRBJ1-4	TGTGCCAGCAGCTTGGGGCCGGGGTGGGGACAAGGTAATGAAAAACTGTTTTTT	CASSLGPGWGQGNEKLFF